This T cell receptor beta chain was profiled in a study of control samples from healthy donors and cancer patients. The table came from immunoSEQ multiplex PCR; TCRdb's copy has only in-frame clones and leaves some out. The repertoire holds about 76,000 clones, with about nine tenths as singletons. The CDR3 loop spans 14 amino acids. The germline gives CDR1 LNHDA, CDR2 SQIVND (reference sequence). V was clipped by 3 bases and J by 4 bases; unmatched bases: 5. Sequences were obtained from PBMCs. The chain recombines TRBV19 with TRBJ1-1, with 7 nucleotides matching TRBD1. This TCR was sampled from a woman in her forties or fifties with colorectal cancer. The CDR3 spells CASSMDRQGTEAFF. Here the CDR3 DNA reads TGTGCCAGTAGTATGGACAGGCAGGGCACTGAAGCTTTCTTT.